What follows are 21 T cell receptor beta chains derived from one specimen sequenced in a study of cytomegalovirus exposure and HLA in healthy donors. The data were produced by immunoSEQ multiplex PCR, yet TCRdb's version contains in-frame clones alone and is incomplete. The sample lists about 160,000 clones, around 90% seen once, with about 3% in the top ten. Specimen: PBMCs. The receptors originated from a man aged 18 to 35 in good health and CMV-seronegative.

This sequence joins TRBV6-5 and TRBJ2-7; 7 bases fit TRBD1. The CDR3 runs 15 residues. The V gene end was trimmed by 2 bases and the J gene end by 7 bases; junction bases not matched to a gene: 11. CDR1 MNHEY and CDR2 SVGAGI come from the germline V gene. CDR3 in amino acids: CASSYTRQGTGEQYV. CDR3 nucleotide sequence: TGTGCCAGCAGTTACACCCGACAGGGTACTGGGGAGCAGTACGTC.

The CDR3 bases are TGTGCCAGCAGCTCTGACAGGTTTCGTGAGACCCAGTACTTC. It encodes CASSSDRFRETQYF. This chain joins TRBV7-9 and TRBJ2-5; D possibly corresponds to TRBD1 (6 bases). The germline V gene has CDR1 SEHNR and CDR2 FQNEAQ (reference sequence). The CDR3 length is 14 residues. V was clipped by 4 bases and J by 5 bases, with 14 bases between them. Drawing the rest from reference TRBV7-9 and TRBJ2-5, the complete variable domain is DTGVSQNPRHKITKRGQNVTFRCDPISEHNRLYWYRQTLGQGPEFLTYFQNEAQLEKSRLLSDRFSAERPKGSFSTLEIQRTEQGDSAMYLCASSSDRFRETQYFGPGTRLLVL.

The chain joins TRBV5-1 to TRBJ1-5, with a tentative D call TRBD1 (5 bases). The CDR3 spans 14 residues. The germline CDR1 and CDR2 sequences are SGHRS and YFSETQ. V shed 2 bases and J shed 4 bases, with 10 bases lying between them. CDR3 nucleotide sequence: TGCGCCAGCAGCTTAGGGGTACCGAATCAGCCCCAGCATTTT. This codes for CASSLGVPNQPQHF.

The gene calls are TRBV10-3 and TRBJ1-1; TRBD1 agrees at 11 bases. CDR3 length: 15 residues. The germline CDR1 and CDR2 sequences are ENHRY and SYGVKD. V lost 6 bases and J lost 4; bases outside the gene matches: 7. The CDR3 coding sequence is TGTGCCATCAGACGGACAGGGGGCGAGAGCACTGAAGCTTTCTTT. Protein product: CAIRRTGGESTEAFF.

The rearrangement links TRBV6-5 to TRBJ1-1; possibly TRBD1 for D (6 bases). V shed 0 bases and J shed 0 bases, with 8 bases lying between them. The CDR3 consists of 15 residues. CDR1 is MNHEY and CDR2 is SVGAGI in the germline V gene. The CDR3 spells CASSYSQGLNTEAFF. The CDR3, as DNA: TGTGCCAGCAGTTACTCACAGGGCTTGAACACTGAAGCTTTCTTT.

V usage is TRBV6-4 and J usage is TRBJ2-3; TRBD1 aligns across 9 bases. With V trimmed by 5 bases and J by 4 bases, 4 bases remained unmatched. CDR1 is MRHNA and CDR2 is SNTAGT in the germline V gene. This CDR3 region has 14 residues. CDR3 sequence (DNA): TGTGCCAGCAGTAGGGACAGGGAGGCAGATACGCAGTATTTT. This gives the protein CASSRDREADTQYF.

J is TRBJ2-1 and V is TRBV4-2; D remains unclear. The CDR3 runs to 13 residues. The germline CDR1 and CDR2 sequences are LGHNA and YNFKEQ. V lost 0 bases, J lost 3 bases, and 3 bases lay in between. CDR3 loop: CASSQDSYNEQFF. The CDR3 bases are TGTGCCAGCAGCCAAGATAGCTACAATGAGCAGTTCTTC.

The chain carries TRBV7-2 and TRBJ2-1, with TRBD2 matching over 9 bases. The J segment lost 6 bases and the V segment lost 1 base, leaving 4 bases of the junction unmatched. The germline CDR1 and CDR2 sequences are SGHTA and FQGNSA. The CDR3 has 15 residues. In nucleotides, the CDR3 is TGTGCCAGCAGCTTAGTCGGCGGGAGGGGCAATGAGCAGTTCTTC. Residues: CASSLVGGRGNEQFF.

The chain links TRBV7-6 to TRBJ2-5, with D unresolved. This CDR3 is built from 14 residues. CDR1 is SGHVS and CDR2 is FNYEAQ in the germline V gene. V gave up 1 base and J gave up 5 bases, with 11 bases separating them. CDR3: CASSLDGGPETQYF. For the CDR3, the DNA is TGTGCCAGCAGCTTAGATGGTGGCCCGGAGACCCAGTACTTC.

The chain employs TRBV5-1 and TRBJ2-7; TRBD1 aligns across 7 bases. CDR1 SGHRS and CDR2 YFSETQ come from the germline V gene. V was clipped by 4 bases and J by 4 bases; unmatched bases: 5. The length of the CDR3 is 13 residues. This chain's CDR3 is CASSTDREYEQYV. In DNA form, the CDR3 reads TGCGCCAGCAGCACCGACAGGGAATACGAGCAGTACGTC.

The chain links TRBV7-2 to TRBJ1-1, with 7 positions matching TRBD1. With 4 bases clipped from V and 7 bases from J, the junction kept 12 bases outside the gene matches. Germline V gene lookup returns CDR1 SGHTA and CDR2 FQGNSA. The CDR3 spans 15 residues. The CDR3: CASSYPRAGGGEAFF. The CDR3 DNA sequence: TGTGCCAGCAGCTATCCTAGGGCAGGGGGAGGTGAAGCTTTCTTT. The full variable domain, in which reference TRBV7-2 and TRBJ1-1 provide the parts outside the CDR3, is GAGVSQSPSNKVTEKGKDVELRCDPISGHTALYWYRQSLGQGLEFLIYFQGNSAPDKSGLPSDRFSAERTGGSVSTLTIQRTQQEDSAVYLCASSYPRAGGGEAFFGQGTRLTVV.

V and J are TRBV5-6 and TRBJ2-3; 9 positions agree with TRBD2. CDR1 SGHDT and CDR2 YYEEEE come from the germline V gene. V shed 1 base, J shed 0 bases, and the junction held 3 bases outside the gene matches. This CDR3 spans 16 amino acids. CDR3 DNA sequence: TGTGCCAGCAGCTTGACTCTAGCGGGGAGCACAGATACGCAGTATTTT. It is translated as CASSLTLAGSTDTQYF.

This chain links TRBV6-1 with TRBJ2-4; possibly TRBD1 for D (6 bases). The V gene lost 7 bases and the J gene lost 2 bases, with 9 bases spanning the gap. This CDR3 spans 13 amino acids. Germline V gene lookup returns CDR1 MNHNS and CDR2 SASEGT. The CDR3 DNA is TGTGCCAGCACCGGGACAACCAAAAACATTCAGTACTTC. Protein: CASTGTTKNIQYF.

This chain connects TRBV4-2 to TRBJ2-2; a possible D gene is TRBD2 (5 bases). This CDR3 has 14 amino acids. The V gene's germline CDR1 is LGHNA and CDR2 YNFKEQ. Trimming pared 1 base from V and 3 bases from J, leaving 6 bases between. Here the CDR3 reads CASSQAGDTGELFF. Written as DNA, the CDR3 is TGTGCCAGCAGCCAAGCCGGGGACACCGGGGAGCTGTTTTTT.

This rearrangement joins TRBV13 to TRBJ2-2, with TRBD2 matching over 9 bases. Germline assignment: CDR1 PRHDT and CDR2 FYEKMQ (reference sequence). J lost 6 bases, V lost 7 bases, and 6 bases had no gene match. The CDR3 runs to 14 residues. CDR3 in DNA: TGTGCCAGCAAACCGGGACTAGCTCCCGGGGAGCTGTTTTTT. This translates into CASKPGLAPGELFF.

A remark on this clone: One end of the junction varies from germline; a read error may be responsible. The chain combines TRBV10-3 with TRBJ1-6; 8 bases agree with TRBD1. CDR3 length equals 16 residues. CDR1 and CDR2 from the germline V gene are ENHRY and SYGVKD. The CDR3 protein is CAISSGGREDNAPLHF. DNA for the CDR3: TGTGCCATCAGTTCAGGGGGCCGGGAGGATAATGCACCCCTCCACTTT.

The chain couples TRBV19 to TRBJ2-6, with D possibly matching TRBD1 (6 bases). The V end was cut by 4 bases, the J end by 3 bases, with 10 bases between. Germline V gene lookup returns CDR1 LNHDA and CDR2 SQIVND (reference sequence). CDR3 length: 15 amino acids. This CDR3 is CASSTQGGGANVLTF. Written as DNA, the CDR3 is TGTGCCAGTAGTACCCAAGGGGGTGGGGCCAACGTCCTGACTTTC.

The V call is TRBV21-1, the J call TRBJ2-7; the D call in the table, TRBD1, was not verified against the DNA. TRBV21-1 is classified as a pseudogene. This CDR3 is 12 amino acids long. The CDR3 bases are TGTGCCAGCAGACTCACAGGTCGCGAGCAGTACTTC. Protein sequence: CASRLTGREQYF.

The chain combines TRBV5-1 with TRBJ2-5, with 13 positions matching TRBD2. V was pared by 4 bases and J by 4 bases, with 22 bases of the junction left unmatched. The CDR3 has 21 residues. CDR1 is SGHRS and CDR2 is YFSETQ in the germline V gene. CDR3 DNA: TGCGCCAGCAGCCAGGGTCGCCCCAGACTAGCGGGAGGCCACGGGGCAGAGACCCAGTACTTC. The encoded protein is CASSQGRPRLAGGHGAETQYF.

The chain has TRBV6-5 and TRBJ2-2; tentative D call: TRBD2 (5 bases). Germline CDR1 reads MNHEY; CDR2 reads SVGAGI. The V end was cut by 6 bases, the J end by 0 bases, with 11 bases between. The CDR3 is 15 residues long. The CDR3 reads CASSEGKTNTGELFF. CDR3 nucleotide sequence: TGTGCCAGCAGCGAGGGAAAGACGAACACCGGGGAGCTGTTTTTT.

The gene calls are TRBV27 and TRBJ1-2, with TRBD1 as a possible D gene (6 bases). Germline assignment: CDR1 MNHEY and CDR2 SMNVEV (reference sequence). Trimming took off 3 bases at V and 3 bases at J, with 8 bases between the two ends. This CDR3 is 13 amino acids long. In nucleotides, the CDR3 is TGTGCCAGCAGTTTTTCAGGGGACTATGGCTACACCTTC. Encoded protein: CASSFSGDYGYTF.